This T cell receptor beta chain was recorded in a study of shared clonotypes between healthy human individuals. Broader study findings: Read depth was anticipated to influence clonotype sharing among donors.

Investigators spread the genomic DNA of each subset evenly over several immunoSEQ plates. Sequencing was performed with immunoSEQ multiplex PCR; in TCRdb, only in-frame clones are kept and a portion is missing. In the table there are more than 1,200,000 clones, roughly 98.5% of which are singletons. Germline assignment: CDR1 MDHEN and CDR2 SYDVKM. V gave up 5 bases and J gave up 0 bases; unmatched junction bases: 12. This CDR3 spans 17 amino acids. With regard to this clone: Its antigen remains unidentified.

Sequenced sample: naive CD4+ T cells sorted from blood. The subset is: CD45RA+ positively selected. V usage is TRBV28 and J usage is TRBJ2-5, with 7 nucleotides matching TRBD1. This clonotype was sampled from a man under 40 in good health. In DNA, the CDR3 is TGTGCCAGCAGTCCCCGACAGGGTCGGTCAAACCAAGAGACCCAGTACTTC. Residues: CASSPRQGRSNQETQYF.